These 20 T cell receptor beta chains came from one sample sequenced in a study of OX40 agonist ivuxolimab in advanced cancers. Produced via immunoSEQ multiplex PCR; TCRdb's table is partial and in-frame only. The sample lists about 46,000 clones; about 91% were seen once. Sample: CD4+ or CD8+ T cells sorted from blood, taken in a trial of the OX40 agonist ivuxolimab. The source of these receptors is an adult with an advanced solid tumor such as melanoma, head and neck, liver or kidney cancer.

J is TRBJ2-5 and V is TRBV13, with a weak D call TRBD1 (6 bases). This CDR3 comprises 14 residues. Germline-derived CDR1 and CDR2 are PRHDT and FYEKMQ (reference sequence). With 2 bases removed from V and 5 bases from J, the gap between germline ends came to 12 bases. CDR3 in DNA: TGTGCCAGCAGCTTAAGGGGGAGTCAGGAGACCCAGTACTTC. This codes for CASSLRGSQETQYF.

The chain is built from TRBV29-1 and TRBJ2-1, with TRBD2 identical over 7 bases. The CDR3 loop spans 15 amino acids. Germline V CDR1 and CDR2: SQVTM, ANQGSEA. With V trimmed by 2 bases and J by 7 bases, 11 bases remained unmatched. Here the CDR3 DNA reads TGCAGCGTTGAATGGGGAAGCGACGGGGGGAATGAGCAGTTCTTC. Translating gives CSVEWGSDGGNEQFF.

V is TRBV7-3 and J is TRBJ2-1, with D uncertain. Trimming cost V 1 base and J 0 bases, with 7 bases left between them. The germline CDR1 and CDR2 sequences are SGHTA and FQGTGA. This CDR3 comprises 15 residues. The CDR3: CASSLSLSSYNEQFF. CDR3 DNA sequence: TGTGCCAGCAGCTTAAGTTTAAGCTCCTACAATGAGCAGTTCTTC.

The chain recombines TRBV9 with TRBJ2-7; 13 nucleotides match TRBD2. Germline V gene data show CDR1 as SGDLS and CDR2 as YYNGEE. The CDR3 is 14 residues long. V was pared by 4 bases and J by 5 bases, with 3 bases of the junction left unmatched. This chain's CDR3 is CASSRTSGGHEQYF. CDR3 coding DNA: TGTGCCAGCAGCCGGACTAGCGGGGGCCACGAGCAGTACTTC.

The chain links TRBV6-6 to TRBJ2-5, with D tentatively TRBD2 (6 bases). CDR3 size: 15 residues. Germline V gene lookup returns CDR1 MNHNY and CDR2 SVGAGI (reference sequence). Trimming cost V 7 bases and J 1 base, with 16 bases left between them. CDR3 nucleotide sequence: TGTGCCAGCACCTTTCCTAGCGCCCTCCAAGAGACCCAGTACTTC. Protein product: CASTFPSALQETQYF.

The V call is TRBV7-9, the J call TRBJ2-2; TRBD1 or TRBD2 may be the D gene (5 bases each). The CDR3 is 14 amino acids. V was clipped by 6 bases and J by 0 bases, with 8 bases between them. Germline-derived CDR1 and CDR2 are SEHNR and FQNEAQ (reference sequence). The CDR3 loop reads CASSPGPNTGELFF. The CDR3 bases are TGTGCCAGCAGTCCGGGGCCGAACACCGGGGAGCTGTTTTTT.

With respect to this clone: A far larger clone is only one base removed, so a read error is likely. The CDR3 protein is CASSYNRDEQYF. The CDR3 DNA is TGTGCCAGCAGTTATAACAGGGACGAGCAGTACTTC. This rearrangement joins TRBV7-8 to TRBJ2-7; D perhaps matches TRBD1 (6 bases). Trimming left V 6 bases short and J 5 bases short, with 11 bases between. This CDR3 is built from 12 residues. Per germline, CDR1 SGHVS and CDR2 FQNEAQ. The whole variable domain, filled in from reference TRBV7-8 and TRBJ2-7, reads GAGVSQSPRYKVAKRGQDVALRCDPISGHVSLFWYQQALGQGPEFLTYFQNEAQLDKSGLPSDRFFAERPEGSVSTLKIQRTQQEDSAVYLCASSYNRDEQYFGPGTRLTVT.

The chain employs TRBV30 and TRBJ2-2; a possible D gene is TRBD1 (6 bases). Trimming stripped 1 base from V and 6 bases from J, with 9 bases between. CDR3 length: 13 residues. CDR1 is GTSNPN and CDR2 is SVGIG in the germline V gene (reference sequence). CDR3 coding DNA: TGTGCCTGGAGTGCAGGGGAAGCCGGGGAGCTGTTTTTT. Its protein product is CAWSAGEAGELFF.

The count of this clone is one. The rearrangement joins TRBV6-1 to TRBJ1-1; D gene uncertain. V was shortened by 5 bases and J by 1 base, with 2 bases between the two germline ends. The CDR3 runs 11 residues. Germline lookup yields CDR1 MNHNS and CDR2 SASEGT. CDR3 coding DNA: TGTGCCAGCAGTTGGAACACTGAAGCTTTCTTT. Its protein is CASSWNTEAFF.

The genes are TRBV7-9 and TRBJ2-7; the match to TRBD1 covers 9 bases. V trimming: 5 bases; J trimming: 3 bases; junction bases outside the gene matches: 2. The germline CDR1 and CDR2 sequences are SEHNR and FQNEAQ (reference sequence). The CDR3 totals 13 residues. CDR3 nucleotides: TGTGCCAGCAGCAAGACAGGGGGCTACGAGCAGTACTTC. Translation gives CASSKTGGYEQYF. Using reference TRBV7-9 and TRBJ2-7 for the parts outside the CDR3, the full variable domain is DTGVSQNPRHKITKRGQNVTFRCDPISEHNRLYWYRQTLGQGPEFLTYFQNEAQLEKSRLLSDRFSAERPKGSFSTLEIQRTEQGDSAMYLCASSKTGGYEQYFGPGTRLTVT.

J is TRBJ2-1 and V is TRBV27, with 11 bases fitting TRBD2. Trimming at V came to 6 bases and at J to 7 bases, leaving 8 bases not matched to a gene. CDR1 and CDR2 (germline): MNHEY, SMNVEV (reference sequence). This CDR3 contains 15 residues. In DNA, the CDR3 is TGTGCCAGCAGCCACATAGCGGGAGGGGGAAATGAGCAGTTCTTC. Amino acid sequence: CASSHIAGGGNEQFF.

This clone was counted once. The V gene is TRBV9, the J gene TRBJ2-5; TRBD1 matches at 8 bases. Per germline, CDR1 SGDLS and CDR2 YYNGEE. V trimming: 4 bases; J trimming: 4 bases; junction bases outside the gene matches: 9. The CDR3 runs 15 residues. The DNA of the CDR3 is TGTGCCAGCAGCACCGACAGGGGCCCCAGAGAGACCCAGTACTTC. Protein: CASSTDRGPRETQYF. The entire variable domain, with the rest obtained from reference TRBV9 and TRBJ2-5, is as follows: DSGVTQTPKHLITATGQRVTLRCSPRSGDLSVYWYQQSLDQGLQFLIQYYNGEERAKGNILERFSAQQFPDLHSELNLSSLELGDSALYFCASSTDRGPRETQYFGPGTRLLVL.

The V gene is TRBV6-5, the J gene TRBJ2-1; perhaps TRBD2 as D (6 bases). The CDR3 sequence is 15 residues long. Trimming took off 8 bases at V and 4 bases at J, with 18 bases between the two ends. Germline CDR1 is MNHEY and CDR2 is SVGAGI. CDR3 in DNA: TGTGCCAGCGTCCCTTACCGGGGACTTTACAATGAGCAGTTCTTC. Protein: CASVPYRGLYNEQFF.

This chain's CDR3 is CASSSFGGGAAWEQYF. CDR3 in DNA: TGTGCCAGCAGCTCCTTCGGGGGCGGAGCCGCCTGGGAGCAGTACTTC. The chain carries TRBV11-1 and TRBJ2-7, with D perhaps given as TRBD1 or TRBD2 (6 bases each). Trimming took 4 bases from V and 7 from J, leaving 23 bases between them. The CDR3 runs 16 residues. CDR1 and CDR2 from the germline V gene are SGHAT and FQDESV (reference sequence).

The rearrangement links TRBV7-9 to TRBJ1-4, with D unclear. CDR1 SEHNR and CDR2 FQNEAQ come from the germline V gene (reference sequence). V was cut by 3 bases and J by 0 bases, with 2 bases left in between. The CDR3 spans 13 residues. The CDR3 loop is CASSFTTNEKLFF. The CDR3 DNA reads TGTGCCAGCAGCTTTACAACTAATGAAAAACTGTTTTTT.

The rearrangement links TRBV11-2 to TRBJ2-3; no clear D. Trimming took 4 bases from V and 2 from J, leaving 16 bases between them. CDR3 length: 16 amino acids. Germline V lookup: CDR1 SGHAT, CDR2 FQNNGV. The CDR3 sequence: CASSSYLMSPTDTQYF. CDR3 nucleotide sequence: TGTGCCAGCAGCTCCTACCTCATGAGCCCCACAGATACGCAGTATTTT.

CDR3: CAWTAGRGEDTEAFF. CDR3 DNA: TGTGCCTGGACGGCTGGTAGGGGGGAGGACACTGAAGCTTTCTTT. This chain joins TRBV30 and TRBJ1-1; maybe TRBD1 (6 bases). Per germline, CDR1 GTSNPN and CDR2 SVGIG (reference sequence). There are 15 residues in the CDR3. The germline V and J ends were trimmed by 4 bases and 3 bases, with 18 bases remaining between them.

The rearrangement uses TRBV30 and TRBJ2-7; D not resolved. Germline CDR1 and CDR2: GTSNPN and SVGIG (reference sequence). V shed 0 bases and J shed 3 bases, with 12 bases lying between them. The CDR3 is made up of 14 amino acids. CDR3 nucleotides: TGTGCCTGGAGTGTACAAGGAATGGGCTACGAGCAGTACTTC. This sequence encodes CAWSVQGMGYEQYF.

A note on this clone: Within the sample, other DNA sequences also encode this same CDR3. The chain recombines TRBV9 with TRBJ1-1; D gene ambiguous. The CDR3 covers 14 residues. Germline loops: CDR1 SGDLS, CDR2 YYNGEE. Between the trimmed V and J ends, which lost 0 bases and 0 bases, there was a span of 6 bases. CDR3 region: CASSVGQMNTEAFF. The DNA of the CDR3 is TGTGCCAGCAGCGTAGGCCAGATGAACACTGAAGCTTTCTTT.

This clone was detected a few times. The rearrangement joins TRBV2 to TRBJ1-2; D is perhaps TRBD1 (5 bases). Germline values: CDR1 SNHLY, CDR2 FYNNEI. Trimming removed 1 base at V and 4 bases at J, with 16 bases between. This CDR3 is built from 16 residues. The CDR3 reads CASSEVLGGDGYGYTF. The CDR3 DNA reads TGTGCCAGCAGTGAAGTCCTCGGGGGAGACGGCTATGGCTACACCTTC.